Below, 18 T cell receptor beta chains from the same sample are listed, as sequenced in a study of T-cell reconstitution after alpha-beta-depleted transplantation in children. Study-level results: T-cell numbers and diversity one year post-transplant derived largely from freshly generated T cells.

The TCRbeta library incorporated unique molecular identifiers. TCRdb independently ran MiXCR on the PCR reads; one entry per CDR3 protein. The data contain about 300,000 distinct CDR3 sequences, 6.5% to 9% of them seen just once; the ten biggest clones take up approximately 9.6%. Antigens of these TCRs are unknown. Sequenced here: peripheral blood, sampled 360 days after TCRalphabeta/CD19-depleted stem cell transplant. The source of these receptors is a female patient between 2 and 15 years old who had a stem cell transplant for Fanconi anemia, so the T cells may come from the graft donor.

The sample holds a few counts of this clonotype. The J gene is TRBJ2-3, the V gene TRBV7-9; 8 bases are a match to TRBD1. The CDR3 totals 15 residues. The V segment lost 1 base and the J segment 4 bases; nucleotides outside the gene matches: 4. Per germline, CDR1 SEHNR and CDR2 FQNEAQ (reference sequence). CDR3 nucleotide sequence: TGTGCCAGCAGCTTAGGGACAGGGCGGCCAGATACGCAGTATTTT. Its protein is CASSLGTGRPDTQYF.

This clonotype was counted many times. The chain couples TRBV5-1 to TRBJ2-1; 9 nucleotides line up with TRBD2. V dropped 3 bases and J dropped 2; count of bases not matched to a gene: 6. The CDR3 sequence is 16 residues long. Germline V gene sequence: CDR1 SGHRS, CDR2 YFSETQ. The CDR3 DNA follows: TGCGCCAGCAGCTCGACCGGGACTAGCCCCTACAATGAGCAGTTCTTC. It specifies CASSSTGTSPYNEQFF.

This clonotype showed up many times. This chain uses TRBV5-6 with TRBJ2-1; D gene ambiguous. The CDR3 sequence is 12 residues long. CDR1 and CDR2 from the germline V gene are SGHDT and YYEEEE. V lost 1 base and J lost 8, with 7 bases in between. Here the CDR3 DNA reads TGTGCCAGCAGCTTGTTCTCTGATGAGCAGTTCTTC. Protein: CASSLFSDEQFF.

This clonotype was recorded at least ten times. The gene calls are TRBV6-2 or TRBV6-3 and TRBJ2-4, with TRBD2 matching over 8 bases. The CDR3 has 15 residues. Germline V gene lookup returns CDR1 MNHEY and CDR2 SVGEGT. With V trimmed by 2 bases and J by 6 bases, 6 bases remained unmatched. The CDR3 sequence: CASSYGGGRGNIQYF. The CDR3 DNA is TGTGCCAGCAGTTACGGCGGGGGGCGAGGAAACATTCAGTACTTC.

The chain joins TRBV7-9 to TRBJ2-7, with 9 bases that match TRBD2. The germline CDR1 and CDR2 sequences are SEHNR and FQNEAQ (reference sequence). V trimming: 3 bases; J trimming: 4 bases; junction bases outside the gene matches: 7. The CDR3 consists of 15 residues. The CDR3 is CASSLGGRAWYEQYF. CDR3 nucleotide sequence: TGTGCCAGCAGCTTGGGCGGGAGGGCCTGGTACGAGCAGTACTTC.

The chain carries TRBV7-6 and TRBJ2-2, with 7 bases that match TRBD1. The V and J ends lost 5 bases and 7 bases, in that order; junction bases with no gene match: 4. Germline CDR1 is SGHVS and CDR2 is FNYEAQ. There are 13 residues in the CDR3. CDR3 in amino acids: CASSQGGHGELFF. Here the CDR3 DNA reads TGTGCCAGCAGCCAAGGGGGCCACGGGGAGCTGTTTTTT.

This clonotype was detected ten times or more. The J gene is TRBJ1-2, the V gene TRBV5-1, with a possible D match to TRBD1 (6 bases). The V gene lost 1 base and the J gene lost 6 bases, with 7 bases spanning the gap. The V gene's germline CDR1 is SGHRS and CDR2 YFSETQ. The CDR3 length is 12 residues. CDR3 DNA sequence: TGCGCCAGCAGCTTGACAGGGCATGGCTACACCTTC. Translating gives CASSLTGHGYTF.

This clonotype was detected only once. This sequence joins TRBV11-2 and TRBJ1-5; D remains unclear. The CDR3 covers 13 residues. The germline V gene has CDR1 SGHAT and CDR2 FQNNGV. Trimming left V 4 bases short and J 5 bases short, with 9 bases between. DNA for the CDR3: TGTGCCAGCAGCTACTATGTTGATCAGCCCCAGCATTTT. It specifies CASSYYVDQPQHF.

The V and J genes are TRBV6-4 and TRBJ2-2, with a weak D call TRBD2 (7 bases). V lost 3 bases, J lost 6 bases, and 11 bases lay in between. Germline loops: CDR1 MRHNA, CDR2 SNTAGT. CDR3 length equals 14 residues. The CDR3 DNA sequence: TGTGCCAGCAGTGAGGGGGGGCTGTCCGGGGAGCTGTTTTTT. Protein sequence: CASSEGGLSGELFF.

CDR3 sequence reads: CASSRASVSGNTIYF. The DNA for the CDR3 is TGTGCCAGCAGCCGAGCCTCCGTCTCTGGAAACACCATATATTTT. This chain uses TRBV7-8 with TRBJ1-3; no clear D. The germline gives CDR1 SGHVS, CDR2 FQNEAQ. Between the trimmed V and J ends, which lost 5 bases and 0 bases, there was a span of 11 bases. The CDR3 extends over 15 amino acids.

CDR3 protein: CASSQEILSDTQYF. The DNA of the CDR3 is TGCGCCAGCAGCCAAGAGATCCTTTCGGATACGCAGTATTTT. This chain links TRBV4-1 with TRBJ2-3; D not resolved. The CDR3 consists of 14 residues. V dropped 0 bases and J dropped 6 bases, with 10 bases sitting between them. Per germline, CDR1 MGHRA and CDR2 YSYEKL.

This clonotype was detected only a few times. The chain couples TRBV27 to TRBJ2-3; D possibly corresponds to TRBD1 (6 bases). V was shortened by 5 bases and J by 2 bases, with 17 bases between the two germline ends. Germline-derived CDR1 and CDR2 are MNHEY and SMNVEV (reference sequence). This CDR3 has 16 residues. The CDR3 bases are TGTGCCAGCAGTCCCGACCGGGACACGATCACAGATACGCAGTATTTT. Translating it yields CASSPDRDTITDTQYF.

The chain joins TRBV3-1 to TRBJ1-3; D gene unclear. V lost 5 bases to trimming and J lost 0 bases, with 11 bases between them. Germline-derived CDR1 and CDR2 are LGHDT and YNNKEL (reference sequence). The CDR3 runs 15 residues. The chain's CDR3 is CASSMQAFSGNTIYF. As DNA, the CDR3 is TGTGCCAGCAGCATGCAGGCCTTCTCTGGAAACACCATATATTTT.

The sample holds many counts of this clonotype. The chain carries TRBV6-5 and TRBJ1-2; no definite D call. This CDR3 comprises 14 residues. V was shortened by 0 bases and J by 1 base, with 6 bases between the two germline ends. Germline V gene sequence: CDR1 MNHEY, CDR2 SVGAGI. The CDR3 nucleotides read TGTGCCAGCAGTTACTCGACGGTTAACTATGGCTACACCTTC. Its protein product is CASSYSTVNYGYTF.

This clonotype was seen ten or more times. This sequence joins TRBV12-3 or TRBV12-4 and TRBJ2-1, with TRBD2 as a possible D gene (5 bases). V was shortened by 10 bases and J by 8 bases, with 21 bases between the two germline ends. The CDR3 contains 14 residues. CDR3 loop: CATQRRLEDHEQFF. The DNA of the CDR3 is TGTGCCACCCAAAGACGACTGGAGGATCATGAGCAGTTCTTC.

This chain links TRBV5-5 with TRBJ1-2; weak D call: TRBD1 (6 bases). There are 13 residues in the CDR3. V shed 1 base and J shed 5 bases, with 9 bases lying between them. Germline V gene data show CDR1 as SGHKS and CDR2 as YYEKEE (reference sequence). In DNA form, the CDR3 reads TGTGCCAGCAGCTTGATAACAGGGTATGGCTACACCTTC. It is translated as CASSLITGYGYTF.

Only a few counts were recorded for this clonotype. The chain employs TRBV7-9 and TRBJ1-5; D ambiguous. V was trimmed by 5 bases and J by 4 bases, leaving 6 bases between them. Germline V gene lookup returns CDR1 SEHNR and CDR2 FQNEAQ (reference sequence). CDR3 length: 12 residues. As DNA, the CDR3 is TGTGCCAGCAGCAAAGAAAATCAGCCCCAGCATTTT. Amino acid sequence: CASSKENQPQHF.

This clonotype was seen a few times. The gene calls are TRBV20-1 and TRBJ2-6, with D uncertain. Germline-derived CDR1 and CDR2 are DFQATT and SNEGSKA (reference sequence). The CDR3 consists of 13 residues. V was pared by 6 bases and J by 2 bases, with 8 bases between. The CDR3 DNA reads as TGCAGTGCGCCCGCTCCTGGGGCCAACGTCCTGACTTTC. It is translated as CSAPAPGANVLTF.